Following are 9 T cell receptor beta chains from one sample sequenced in a study of blood T cell repertoires in COVID-19. Using immunoSEQ multiplex PCR, the repertoire was profiled, and TCRdb retains in-frame clones only, with some absent. In the table there are about 280,000 clones, about 88% of which are singletons. Sequencing was done on a sample of peripheral blood. These TCRs come from a woman aged 70-85 years with COVID-19, enrolled during active disease.

This chain connects TRBV7-2 to TRBJ2-1; 8 nucleotides match TRBD2. The germline V gene encodes CDR1 SGHTA and CDR2 FQGNSA. CDR3 length equals 13 residues. Trimming cost V 7 bases and J 10 bases; bases outside gene matches: 9. The CDR3 nucleotides read TGTGCCAGCACGAAGCGGGGGCGCGAGGAGCAGTTCTTC. Protein product: CASTKRGREEQFF.

This rearrangement joins TRBV12-3 or TRBV12-4 to TRBJ1-1; D is undetermined. The CDR3 is 13 residues long. Deletions cut 6 bases from V and 1 base from J, with 9 bases between. The DNA of the CDR3 is TGTGCCAGCAGCCCATCAGGGAACACTGAAGCTTTCTTT. Amino acids: CASSPSGNTEAFF.

This rearrangement joins TRBV15 to TRBJ1-3, with D hard to call. Trimming left V 0 bases short and J 0 bases short, with 12 bases between. The CDR3 consists of 17 residues. Germline assignment: CDR1 LNHNV and CDR2 YYDKDF (reference sequence). CDR3 nucleotide sequence: TGTGCCACCAGCAGAGATCTGGGCCTGCTCTCTGGAAACACCATATATTTT. Translated, it gives CATSRDLGLLSGNTIYF.

This clone occurred once. The V call is TRBV30, the J call TRBJ2-3; 7 nucleotides match TRBD1. Germline CDR1 and CDR2: GTSNPN and SVGIG (reference sequence). Trimming took 0 bases from V and 6 from J; bases not matched to a gene: 18. The CDR3 totals 18 residues. In DNA, the CDR3 is TGTGCCTGGAGTGTAAAGCTGGGAAAGGGGGCGTTATGGGATACGCAGTATTTT. Amino acids: CAWSVKLGKGALWDTQYF.

This CDR3 is CASSYDRRPYNEQFF. CDR3 bases: TGTGCCAGCAGCTATGACCGGAGACCCTACAATGAGCAGTTCTTC. The rearrangement uses TRBV7-6 and TRBJ2-1; D not resolved. The CDR3 is made up of 15 amino acids. The V and J ends lost 4 bases and 2 bases respectively, with 12 bases between them. From germline, CDR1 is SGHVS and CDR2 FNYEAQ.

The CDR3 loop reads CASNLQGLNEKLFF. The CDR3 DNA reads as TGTGCCAGCAACCTACAGGGTTTAAATGAAAAACTGTTTTTT. The chain uses TRBV5-6 and TRBJ1-4, with D perhaps matching TRBD1 (6 bases). The CDR3 is 14 amino acids. V was clipped by 6 bases and J by 5 bases, with 14 bases between them. Looked up from germline, CDR1 is SGHDT and CDR2 is YYEEEE.

The V call is TRBV11-2, the J call TRBJ2-1; D is perhaps TRBD1 (5 bases). This CDR3 is built from 15 residues. Trimming took off 0 bases at V and 3 bases at J, with 9 bases between the two ends. CDR1 is SGHAT and CDR2 is FQNNGV in the germline V gene. This CDR3 is CASSLDRQLYNEQFF. The CDR3 DNA reads TGTGCCAGCAGCTTAGATCGACAGCTCTACAATGAGCAGTTCTTC. Full variable domain (missing parts from reference TRBV11-2 and TRBJ2-1): EAGVAQSPRYKIIEKRQSVAFWCNPISGHATLYWYQQILGQGPKLLIQFQNNGVVDDSQLPKDRFSAERLKGVDSTLKIQPAKLEDSAVYLCASSLDRQLYNEQFFGPGTRLTVL.

This clone was observed a single time. The rearrangement uses TRBV12-3 or TRBV12-4 and TRBJ1-2; D is undetermined. V was clipped by 4 bases and J by 5 bases, with 11 bases between them. This CDR3 has 13 amino acids. The CDR3 region has the DNA TGTGCCAGCAGTTCCTACCTATGGTATGGCTACACCTTC. As protein: CASSSYLWYGYTF.

The chain joins TRBV20-1 to TRBJ1-2; D possibly corresponds to TRBD1 (6 bases). The V and J ends lost 4 bases and 3 bases respectively, with 6 bases between them. The germline CDR1 and CDR2 sequences are DFQATT and SNEGSKA (reference sequence). The CDR3 covers 11 residues. The CDR3 DNA reads TGCAGTGCTAACAGGGACTATGGCTACACCTTC. Residues: CSANRDYGYTF.